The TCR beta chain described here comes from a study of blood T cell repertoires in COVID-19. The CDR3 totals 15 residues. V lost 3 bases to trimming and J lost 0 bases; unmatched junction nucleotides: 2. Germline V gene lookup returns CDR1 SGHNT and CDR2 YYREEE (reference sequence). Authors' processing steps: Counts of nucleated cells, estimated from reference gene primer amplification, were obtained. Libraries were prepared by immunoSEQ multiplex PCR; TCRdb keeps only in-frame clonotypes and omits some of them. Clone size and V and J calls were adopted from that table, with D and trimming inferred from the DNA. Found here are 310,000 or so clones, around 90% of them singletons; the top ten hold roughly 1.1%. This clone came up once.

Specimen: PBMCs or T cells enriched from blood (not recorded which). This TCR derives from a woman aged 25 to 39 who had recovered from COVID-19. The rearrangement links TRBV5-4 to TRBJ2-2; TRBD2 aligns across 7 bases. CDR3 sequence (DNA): TGTGCCAGCAGCTCGGCGGGAGCGAACACCGGGGAGCTGTTTTTT. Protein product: CASSSAGANTGELFF. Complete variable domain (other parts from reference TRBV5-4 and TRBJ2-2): ETGVTQSPTHLIKTRGQQVTLRCSSQSGHNTVSWYQQALGQGPQFIFQYYREEENGRGNFPPRFSGLQFPNYSSELNVNALELDDSALYLCASSSAGANTGELFFGEGSRLTVL.